Below are 24 T cell receptor beta chains sequenced from a single sample in a study of blood T cell repertoires in COVID-19. Sequencing used immunoSEQ multiplex PCR; TCRdb keeps in-frame clones, though not all of them. The sample gives under 350,000 clones, about 86% of which show up once; about 4% is in the top ten. Sequencing used peripheral blood. All receptors derive from a man between 18 and 35 years old with active or convalescent COVID-19.

The chain recombines TRBV29-1 with TRBJ1-3; D ambiguous. The germline V gene has CDR1 SQVTM and CDR2 ANQGSEA. The CDR3 runs 14 residues. V lost 2 bases, J lost 1 base, and 9 bases lay in between. The CDR3 DNA reads as TGCAGCGTTGAAAGAGCCGTTTCTGGAAACACCATATATTTT. Its translation: CSVERAVSGNTIYF.

The chain employs TRBV10-3 and TRBJ1-5; perhaps TRBD1 as D (5 bases). CDR1 ENHRY and CDR2 SYGVKD come from the germline V gene. With 5 bases removed from V and 9 bases from J, the gap between germline ends came to 20 bases. The CDR3 loop spans 15 amino acids. The CDR3 loop is CAISFQSRAERPQHF. The CDR3 DNA follows: TGTGCCATCAGTTTTCAGTCCAGGGCCGAACGGCCCCAGCATTTT.

The CDR3 sequence: CASSEQSVVAKNIQYF. CDR3 DNA: TGTGCCAGCAGTGAACAGTCTGTCGTAGCCAAAAACATTCAGTACTTC. The gene calls are TRBV6-1 and TRBJ2-4, with D uncertain. CDR3 length: 16 amino acids. Germline values: CDR1 MNHNS, CDR2 SASEGT. V dropped 2 bases and J dropped 0 bases, with 11 bases sitting between them.

This clone has just one count. The chain has TRBV10-3 and TRBJ1-1; the match to TRBD1 covers 10 bases. V was pared by 4 bases and J by 4 bases, with 3 bases of the junction left unmatched. The CDR3 runs 14 residues. The germline V gene encodes CDR1 ENHRY and CDR2 SYGVKD. The CDR3 DNA is TGTGCCATCAGTGGTCGGACAGGGGGCACTGAAGCTTTCTTT. Amino acid sequence: CAISGRTGGTEAFF.

The chain is built from TRBV5-6 and TRBJ1-5; perhaps TRBD1 as D (6 bases). The germline V gene has CDR1 SGHDT and CDR2 YYEEEE. The CDR3 is 15 residues long. Trimming removed 0 bases from V and 7 bases from J, with 14 bases in between. In DNA form, the CDR3 reads TGTGCCAGCAGCTTGGCGGGGGGCGCCGAACAGCCCCAGCATTTT. Protein: CASSLAGGAEQPQHF.

The J gene is TRBJ2-7, the V gene TRBV30, with TRBD1 identical over 10 bases. Germline CDR1 GTSNPN, CDR2 SVGIG (reference sequence). The CDR3 consists of 14 residues. After removal of 2 bases from V and 7 bases from J, the junction contained 8 bases not matched to a gene. The CDR3, as DNA: TGTGCCTGGAGTCCGACAGGGGGCTATAGAGAGCAGTACTTC. It codes for CAWSPTGGYREQYF.

This chain links TRBV5-4 with TRBJ2-3; possibly TRBD2 for D (6 bases). This CDR3 region has 14 residues. Germline lookup yields CDR1 SGHNT and CDR2 YYREEE (reference sequence). Trimming left V 4 bases short and J 7 bases short, with 16 bases between. CDR3 in amino acids: CASSTGTSLNTQYF. For the CDR3, the DNA is TGTGCCAGCAGCACGGGGACTTCGTTGAATACGCAGTATTTT.

V usage is TRBV6-5 and J usage is TRBJ1-6; 8 bases map to TRBD1. The CDR3 spans 15 residues. V lost 5 bases and J lost 7; bases outside the gene matches: 7. Germline values: CDR1 MNHEY, CDR2 SVGAGI. CDR3 in amino acids: CASSIAGGWNSPLHF. CDR3 bases: TGTGCCAGCAGTATTGCAGGGGGCTGGAATTCACCCCTCCACTTT.

The rearrangement links TRBV2 to TRBJ2-7, with D uncertain. Trimming took 4 bases from V and 6 from J, leaving 7 bases between them. CDR1 and CDR2 from the germline V gene are SNHLY and FYNNEI. This CDR3 is 11 amino acids long. The CDR3 reads CASSVASEQYF. CDR3 bases: TGTGCCAGCAGTGTGGCCAGCGAGCAGTACTTC.

The rearrangement joins TRBV19 to TRBJ2-1; 8 bases are shared with TRBD2. V was pared by 5 bases and J by 5 bases, with 8 bases of the junction left unmatched. The germline V gene has CDR1 LNHDA and CDR2 SQIVND (reference sequence). The CDR3 is 15 amino acids. CDR3 residues: CASSGGISGDNEQFF. The CDR3 nucleotides are TGTGCCAGTAGTGGGGGAATTAGCGGGGACAATGAGCAGTTCTTC.

The count of this clone is one. J is TRBJ2-4 and V is TRBV7-2; D is undetermined. V was clipped by 5 bases and J by 0 bases, with 11 bases between them. Per the germline V gene, CDR1 is SGHTA and CDR2 is FQGNSA. The CDR3 has 15 residues. Here the CDR3 reads CASSLDVGAKNIQYF. The CDR3 DNA follows: TGTGCCAGCAGCCTCGATGTCGGAGCCAAAAACATTCAGTACTTC.

This clone was detected once. The chain employs TRBV7-6 and TRBJ2-7, with 8 positions matching TRBD2. This CDR3 is built from 15 residues. Germline CDR1 and CDR2: SGHVS and FNYEAQ. Losses at the gene ends were 4 bases for V and 4 bases for J; bases not matched to a gene: 9. Here the CDR3 reads CASSSIAGGNYEQYF. The CDR3 DNA reads TGTGCCAGCAGCTCCATTGCGGGAGGCAATTACGAGCAGTACTTC.

The CDR3 is CASSEALAGGSEQFF. DNA of the CDR3: TGTGCCAGCAGTGAAGCACTAGCGGGAGGTAGTGAGCAGTTCTTC. The chain couples TRBV6-1 to TRBJ2-1, with 12 positions matching TRBD2. The V and J ends lost 0 bases and 9 bases, in that order; junction bases with no gene match: 3. Germline V gene lookup returns CDR1 MNHNS and CDR2 SASEGT. There are 15 residues in the CDR3.

V gene TRBV19 combines with J gene TRBJ2-1; D may be TRBD2 (6 bases). CDR1 is LNHDA, CDR2 SQIVND, per germline (reference sequence). CDR3 length: 13 amino acids. The ends were cut back, 3 bases at V and 7 bases at J, with 10 bases in the middle. The CDR3 loop is CASSMGRRNEQFF. CDR3 nucleotide sequence: TGTGCCAGTAGTATGGGGAGGAGAAATGAGCAGTTCTTC.

The J gene is TRBJ1-2, the V gene TRBV30, with a weak D call TRBD1 (6 bases). This CDR3 comprises 14 residues. Trimming removed 2 bases at V and 4 bases at J, with 14 bases between. Germline V gene lookup returns CDR1 GTSNPN and CDR2 SVGIG (reference sequence). The CDR3 sequence is CAWSRLSGAYGYTF. CDR3 nucleotides: TGTGCCTGGAGTCGACTCTCAGGGGCCTATGGCTACACCTTC.

The chain combines TRBV29-1 with TRBJ2-5; possible D gene TRBD1, 5 bases. The CDR3 length is 10 residues. Trimming took off 7 bases at V and 3 bases at J, with 6 bases between the two ends. Germline V CDR1 and CDR2: SQVTM, ANQGSEA. The CDR3 spells CSAREETQYF. CDR3 in DNA: TGCAGCGCCAGGGAAGAGACCCAGTACTTC. The full variable domain, in which reference TRBV29-1 and TRBJ2-5 provide the parts outside the CDR3, is SAVISQKPSRDICQRGTSLTIQCQVDSQVTMMFWYRQQPGQSLTLIATANQGSEATYESGFVIDKFPISRPNLTFSTLTVSNMSPEDSSIYLCSAREETQYFGPGTRLLVL.

There are a few counts of this clone. This chain links TRBV24-1 with TRBJ2-7; the match to TRBD1 covers 8 bases. V dropped 5 bases and J dropped 5; count of bases not matched to a gene: 13. Germline CDR1 and CDR2: KGHDR and SFDVKD. CDR3 length equals 16 residues. The CDR3 sequence: CATSGGQGKGVHEQYF. The CDR3 bases are TGTGCCACCAGTGGCGGACAGGGTAAAGGAGTCCACGAGCAGTACTTC.

The chain uses TRBV7-9 and TRBJ1-1; 10 positions agree with TRBD1. Germline trimming cut 1 base from V and 1 base from J; bases unmatched to any gene: 0. The CDR3 loop spans 15 amino acids. Germline CDR1 SEHNR, CDR2 FQNEAQ (reference sequence). DNA of the CDR3: TGTGCCAGCAGCTTAGGGACAGGGGGGAACACTGAAGCTTTCTTT. It yields the protein CASSLGTGGNTEAFF.

This chain connects TRBV4-1 to TRBJ2-7; 9 nucleotides match TRBD1. Trimming cost V 9 bases and J 5 bases; bases outside gene matches: 5. Germline-derived CDR1 and CDR2 are MGHRA and YSYEKL. The CDR3 contains 12 residues. The DNA of the CDR3 is TGCGCCAGTAGACAGGGGGACCACGAGCAGTACTTC. This translates into CASRQGDHEQYF.

This clone appeared a few times. This chain uses TRBV6-4 with TRBJ2-2, with 12 bases lining up with TRBD2. CDR3 size: 16 residues. Germline-derived CDR1 and CDR2 are MRHNA and SNTAGT. The ends lost 6 bases at V and 3 bases at J; junction bases unmatched: 5. CDR3 residues: CASSARLAGDTGELFF. For the CDR3, the DNA is TGTGCCAGCAGCGCCAGACTAGCGGGGGACACCGGGGAGCTGTTTTTT.

V and J are TRBV30 and TRBJ1-5, with 9 bases that match TRBD1. The CDR3 contains 15 residues. J gave up 4 bases and V 3 bases, and 7 bases lay outside the gene matches. Germline V gene data show CDR1 as GTSNPN and CDR2 as SVGIG (reference sequence). CDR3 in amino acids: CAWSRDRETNQPQHF. The CDR3 coding sequence is TGTGCCTGGAGCCGGGACAGGGAGACTAATCAGCCCCAGCATTTT.

The V and J genes are TRBV5-1 and TRBJ2-3; D is ambiguous. Between the trimmed V and J ends, which lost 4 bases and 7 bases, there was a span of 16 bases. This CDR3 region has 14 residues. Germline CDR1 SGHRS, CDR2 YFSETQ. CDR3 residues: CASSIQSSLNTQYF. DNA for the CDR3: TGCGCCAGCAGCATACAATCTTCCTTGAATACGCAGTATTTT. Complete variable domain (other parts from reference TRBV5-1 and TRBJ2-3): KAGVTQTPRYLIKTRGQQVTLSCSPISGHRSVSWYQQTPGQGLQFLFEYFSETQRNKGNFPGRFSGRQFSNSRSEMNVSTLELGDSALYLCASSIQSSLNTQYFGPGTRLTVL.

The genes are TRBV4-1 and TRBJ2-7, with D possibly matching TRBD1 (6 bases). Germline CDR1 MGHRA, CDR2 YSYEKL. There are 14 residues in the CDR3. V dropped 1 base and J dropped 2 bases, with 9 bases sitting between them. The CDR3 sequence: CASSQVTGTYEQYF. CDR3 coding DNA: TGCGCCAGCAGCCAAGTCACAGGGACCTACGAGCAGTACTTC.

This clone has only a few counts. V gene TRBV29-1 combines with J gene TRBJ1-4, with 7 bases that match TRBD1. The germline V gene has CDR1 SQVTM and CDR2 ANQGSEA. Germline trimming cut 7 bases from V and 3 bases from J; bases unmatched to any gene: 5. This CDR3 is built from 13 residues. The CDR3 nucleotides read TGCAGCGCATCCAGGGGGTCTAATGAAAAACTGTTTTTT. It translates to CSASRGSNEKLFF.